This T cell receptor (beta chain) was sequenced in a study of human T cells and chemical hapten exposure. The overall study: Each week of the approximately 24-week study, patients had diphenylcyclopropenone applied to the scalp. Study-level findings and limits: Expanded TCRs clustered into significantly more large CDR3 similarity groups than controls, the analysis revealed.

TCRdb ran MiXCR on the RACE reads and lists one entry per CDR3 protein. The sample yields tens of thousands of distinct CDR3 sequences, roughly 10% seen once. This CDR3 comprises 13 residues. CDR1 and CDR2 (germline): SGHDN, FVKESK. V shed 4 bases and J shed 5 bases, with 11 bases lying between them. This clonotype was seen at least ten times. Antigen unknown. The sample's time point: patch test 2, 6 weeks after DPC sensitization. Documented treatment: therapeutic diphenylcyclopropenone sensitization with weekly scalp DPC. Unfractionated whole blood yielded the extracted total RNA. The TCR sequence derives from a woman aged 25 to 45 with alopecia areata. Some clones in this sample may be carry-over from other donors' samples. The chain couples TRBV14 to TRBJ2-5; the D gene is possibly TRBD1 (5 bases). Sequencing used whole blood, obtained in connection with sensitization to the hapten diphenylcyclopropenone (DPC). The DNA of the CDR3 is TGTGCCAGCAGCCGACAGTACCGGGAGACCCAGTACTTC. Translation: CASSRQYRETQYF. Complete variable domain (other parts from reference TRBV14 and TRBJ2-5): EAGVTQFPSHSVIEKGQTVTLRCDPISGHDNLYWYRRVMGKEIKFLLHFVKESKQDESGMPNNRFLAERTGGTYSTLKVQPAELEDSGVYFCASSRQYRETQYFGPGTRLLVL.